The 31 T cell receptor beta chains reported below all come from one sample, sequenced in a study of T cells after yellow fever vaccination (dated by TCRdb to between 2019 and 2020). Libraries were constructed by 5' RACE. Reads for this sample came from an Illumina HiSeq 2500. TCRdb handled the public reads itself, with Q25 trimming in fastp and clone calling in MiXCR, and kept productive beta chains. Here each entry gathers all rows of one CDR3 protein and keeps the most common genes and DNA. This sample is represented by 150,000 to 200,000 distinct CDR3 sequences; approximately 6.2% of them were singletons. Less than 3% of the sample lies in the top ten. The treatment or condition label corresponds to: live attenuated yellow fever vaccine strain. Source: CD4+ T cells sorted from PBMCs, taken on the day of the first yellow fever vaccination. All receptors derive from a young man who received the YFV17D yellow fever vaccine.

This clonotype was counted at least ten times. The chain has TRBV5-1 and TRBJ2-7, with a weak D call TRBD2 (6 bases). Trimming took 0 bases from V and 6 from J, leaving 13 bases between them. Germline values: CDR1 SGHRS, CDR2 YFSETQ. The CDR3 length is 14 residues. Here the CDR3 reads CASSLAGREAEQYF. The CDR3 nucleotides are TGCGCCAGCAGCTTGGCCGGCAGGGAGGCCGAGCAGTACTTC.

Ten or more counts support this clonotype. The rearrangement uses TRBV5-5 and TRBJ2-2, with TRBD1 matching 11 bases. Germline CDR1 reads SGHKS; CDR2 reads YYEKEE (reference sequence). V lost 3 bases to trimming and J lost 5 bases; unmatched junction nucleotides: 6. The CDR3 is 16 amino acids. The CDR3 reads CASSSNRDRGTGELFF. The CDR3 DNA is TGTGCCAGCAGCTCCAACCGGGACAGGGGGACCGGGGAGCTGTTTTTT.

The V and J genes are TRBV6-1 and TRBJ2-7; the match to TRBD1 covers 11 bases. The trim removed 6 bases at V and 3 bases at J, leaving 4 bases unmatched. Germline values: CDR1 MNHNS, CDR2 SASEGT. The CDR3 loop spans 14 amino acids. The CDR3: CASSRTGGDYEQYV. CDR3 DNA sequence: TGTGCCAGCAGCCGGACAGGGGGCGACTACGAGCAGTACGTC.

In its sample, this clonotype was seen a few times. This chain connects TRBV7-7 to TRBJ2-1, with TRBD2 identical over 11 bases. The CDR3 is 17 amino acids. Germline V gives CDR1 SSHAT, CDR2 FNYEAQ (reference sequence). With 5 bases clipped from V and 8 bases from J, the junction kept 14 bases outside the gene matches. CDR3: CASSPGLTSGAEYEQFF. The CDR3, as DNA: TGTGCCAGCAGCCCGGGGCTGACTAGCGGGGCGGAATATGAGCAGTTCTTC.

This clonotype was picked up many times. This chain links TRBV9 with TRBJ2-1; 7 bases are shared with TRBD1. Germline V lookup: CDR1 SGDLS, CDR2 YYNGEE. The J segment lost 6 bases and the V segment lost 3 bases, leaving 9 bases of the junction unmatched. The CDR3 length is 15 residues. Here the CDR3 DNA reads TGTGCCAGCAGCGCAGGACAGGCGTCTGTCAATGAGCAGTTCTTC. Residues: CASSAGQASVNEQFF.

This clonotype has more than one count but fewer than ten. The rearrangement uses TRBV20-1 and TRBJ2-3; TRBD2 matches 11 bases. CDR3 size: 14 residues. The germline gives CDR1 DFQATT, CDR2 SNEGSKA (reference sequence). This CDR3 reads CSPFLAGGRGTQYF. Here the CDR3 DNA reads TGCAGCCCCTTTCTAGCGGGGGGCCGGGGTACGCAGTATTTT.

The gene calls are TRBV6-5 and TRBJ2-3; perhaps D is TRBD1 or TRBD2 (5 bases each). The germline CDR1 and CDR2 sequences are MNHEY and SVGAGI. V gave up 0 bases and J gave up 4 bases, with 14 bases separating them. The CDR3 contains 16 residues. The CDR3 loop reads CASSYSGVDQADTQYF. The CDR3 region has the DNA TGTGCCAGCAGTTACTCGGGGGTAGATCAGGCAGATACGCAGTATTTT.

This clonotype came up many times. The V and J genes are TRBV30 and TRBJ1-2, with unresolved D. Per the germline V gene, CDR1 is GTSNPN and CDR2 is SVGIG (reference sequence). V was pared by 0 bases and J by 4 bases, with 6 bases between. This CDR3 has 12 residues. The CDR3 nucleotides are TGTGCCTGGAGTGTCGGGCCCTATGGCTACACCTTC. Translation gives CAWSVGPYGYTF.

About this clonotype itself: This may stem from a read error, because a much larger clone lies one nucleotide away. The chain carries TRBV7-2 and TRBJ2-1; D not certain. In germline, CDR1 is SGHTA, CDR2 FQGNSA. This CDR3 spans 12 amino acids. The chain's CDR3 is CVSSLVAGARFF. The CDR3, as DNA: TGTGTCAGCAGCTTAGTGGCAGGCGCCAGGTTCTTC.

The J gene is TRBJ1-2, the V gene TRBV5-1; possibly TRBD1 for D (6 bases). This CDR3 is 15 amino acids long. V gave up 0 bases and J gave up 2 bases, with 11 bases separating them. CDR1 is SGHRS, CDR2 YFSETQ, per germline. The CDR3 DNA reads as TGCGCCAGCAGCTTGGGGACAGAAGACAACTATGGCTACACCTTC. Translation gives CASSLGTEDNYGYTF. Full variable domain (outside the CDR3, taken from reference TRBV5-1 and TRBJ1-2): KAGVTQTPRYLIKTRGQQVTLSCSPISGHRSVSWYQQTPGQGLQFLFEYFSETQRNKGNFPGRFSGRQFSNSRSEMNVSTLELGDSALYLCASSLGTEDNYGYTFGSGTRLTVV.

The rearrangement uses TRBV5-1 and TRBJ2-3; D possibly corresponds to TRBD1 (5 bases). With 7 bases removed from V and 1 base from J, the gap between germline ends came to 13 bases. CDR3 length: 14 residues. The germline gives CDR1 SGHRS, CDR2 YFSETQ. CDR3 loop: CASRSLTGTDTQYF. The DNA for the CDR3 is TGCGCCAGCCGCTCCCTGACAGGCACAGATACGCAGTATTTT.

The table lists this clonotype with many counts. The rearrangement uses TRBV7-2 and TRBJ2-7; TRBD1 agrees at 9 bases. CDR1 and CDR2 (germline): SGHTA, FQGNSA. The CDR3 is 15 residues long. J gave up 4 bases and V 2 bases, and 6 bases lay outside the gene matches. For the CDR3, the DNA is TGTGCCAGCAGCTTAAATGGACAGGGGATATACGAGCAGTACGTC. Amino acids: CASSLNGQGIYEQYV.

This clonotype was observed a handful of times. The J gene is TRBJ2-3, the V gene TRBV6-5; no clear D. V was cut by 0 bases and J by 1 base, with 14 bases left in between. Looked up from germline, CDR1 is MNHEY and CDR2 is SVGAGI. CDR3 length: 17 residues. The CDR3 DNA sequence: TGTGCCAGCAGTTACTCGAAGACGAACGTCGGCACAGATACGCAGTATTTT. This gives the protein CASSYSKTNVGTDTQYF.

This clonotype was seen more than once but under ten times. The CDR3 region has the DNA TGTGCCAGTAGTATGGGCGAGGGGGGTCCGGAGGAGACCCAGTACTTC. It specifies CASSMGEGGPEETQYF. The chain employs TRBV19 and TRBJ2-5; tentatively, D is TRBD1 or TRBD2 (6 bases each). Germline loops: CDR1 LNHDA, CDR2 SQIVND (reference sequence). V was shortened by 3 bases and J by 5 bases, with 19 bases between the two germline ends. The CDR3 has 16 amino acids.

This clonotype occurred many times. The chain joins TRBV6-1 to TRBJ2-3; the match to TRBD2 covers 11 bases. J gave up 3 bases and V 7 bases, and 9 bases lay outside the gene matches. Per germline, CDR1 MNHNS and CDR2 SASEGT. The CDR3 totals 16 residues. The CDR3 DNA sequence: TGTGCCAGCACCCCCGACCGGACTAGCGGGACAGATACGCAGTATTTT. Its translation is CASTPDRTSGTDTQYF.

This clonotype was recorded many times. This chain connects TRBV7-8 to TRBJ2-4; 7 bases are a match to TRBD1. The length of the CDR3 is 14 residues. CDR1 is SGHVS, CDR2 FQNEAQ, per germline. V lost 3 bases and J lost 7; bases outside the gene matches: 6. CDR3 coding DNA: TGTGCCAGCAGCTTCCGTGACAGGGTGAACATTCAGTACTTC. Amino acids: CASSFRDRVNIQYF.

This clonotype was recorded at least ten times. The rearrangement links TRBV11-2 to TRBJ2-5, with D perhaps matching TRBD1 (5 bases). This CDR3 has 14 amino acids. CDR1 is SGHAT, CDR2 FQNNGV, per germline. Deletions cut 3 bases from V and 2 bases from J, with 10 bases between. CDR3 bases: TGTGCCAGCAGCTTTCCCGACAGACAAGAGACCCAGTACTTC. Its protein is CASSFPDRQETQYF.

The chain uses TRBV20-1 and TRBJ1-6; tentative D call: TRBD1 (6 bases). Trimming cost V 0 bases and J 6 bases, with 18 bases left between them. Germline CDR1 and CDR2: DFQATT and SNEGSKA (reference sequence). This CDR3 spans 17 amino acids. CDR3 coding DNA: TGCAGTGCTAGAGATTTGAAGGTACAGGGTGGTAATTCACCCCTCCACTTT. Its protein product is CSARDLKVQGGNSPLHF.

This clonotype was seen many times. The V gene is TRBV6-5, the J gene TRBJ1-1; D is unresolved. The CDR3 is made up of 14 amino acids. CDR1 and CDR2 from the germline V gene are MNHEY and SVGAGI. V shed 2 bases and J shed 5 bases, with 12 bases lying between them. The CDR3 region has the DNA TGTGCCAGCAGTTACCGTCGGCCAGGTACTGAAGCTTTCTTT. Translated: CASSYRRPGTEAFF.

This clonotype was picked up many times. This sequence joins TRBV10-3 and TRBJ2-7; maybe TRBD2 (6 bases). V gave up 0 bases and J gave up 3 bases, with 9 bases separating them. The V gene's germline CDR1 is ENHRY and CDR2 SYGVKD. This CDR3 spans 14 amino acids. The chain's CDR3 is CAISESRGDYEQYV. CDR3 DNA: TGTGCCATCAGTGAGTCCCGCGGGGACTACGAGCAGTACGTC.

This clonotype appeared a few times. The V and J genes are TRBV3-1 and TRBJ2-7; D ambiguous. There are 13 residues in the CDR3. V was pared by 5 bases and J by 6 bases, with 14 bases between. The germline V gene has CDR1 LGHDT and CDR2 YNNKEL (reference sequence). The CDR3 bases are TGTGCCAGCAGCAACGGGCGAGCGAGCGAGCAGTACTTC. It translates to CASSNGRASEQYF.

A few counts support this clonotype. This rearrangement joins TRBV23-1 to TRBJ2-6, with D uncertain. TRBV23-1 is given ORF status, its function remaining uncertain. This CDR3 region has 13 residues. V was clipped by 7 bases and J by 5 bases, with 9 bases between them. The CDR3 nucleotides are TGCGCCAGCAATGGGCCCTGGGCCAACGTCCTGACTTTC. This sequence encodes CASNGPWANVLTF.

The chain uses TRBV6-2 or TRBV6-3 and TRBJ1-5; a weak D match, TRBD1 (6 bases). V was clipped by 2 bases and J by 6 bases, with 17 bases between them. The CDR3 is 16 residues long. CDR1 is MNHEY and CDR2 is SVGEGT in the germline V gene. CDR3 in amino acids: CASSYGPAGAIQPQHF. CDR3 in DNA: TGTGCCAGCAGTTACGGCCCCGCGGGGGCGATTCAGCCCCAGCATTTT.

V gene TRBV3-1 combines with J gene TRBJ2-2, with unresolved D. Germline-derived CDR1 and CDR2 are LGHDT and YNNKEL (reference sequence). Trimming removed 7 bases from V and 3 bases from J, with 18 bases in between. This CDR3 contains 16 residues. CDR3 in amino acids: CASTPSKTADTGELFF. CDR3 DNA: TGTGCCAGCACCCCCAGTAAAACAGCCGACACCGGGGAGCTGTTTTTT.

This clonotype has a count of ten or more. The chain joins TRBV28 to TRBJ2-7; D not resolved. The germline V gene has CDR1 MDHEN and CDR2 SYDVKM. The CDR3 totals 11 residues. Between the trimmed V and J ends, which lost 4 bases and 3 bases, there was a span of 4 bases. The CDR3 reads CASSSLYEQYV. CDR3 DNA: TGTGCCAGCAGTTCTCTCTACGAGCAGTACGTC.

The DNA for the CDR3 is TGTGCCTGGAGTGTACTGGGCACCGTGGAGCAGTACTTC. Translation gives CAWSVLGTVEQYF. The J gene is TRBJ2-7, the V gene TRBV30; D is undetermined. The V end was cut by 0 bases, the J end by 7 bases, with 13 bases between. The CDR3 extends over 13 amino acids. Germline values: CDR1 GTSNPN, CDR2 SVGIG (reference sequence).

At least ten counts were recorded for this clonotype. V and J are TRBV5-1 and TRBJ2-1; no definite D call. V was shortened by 0 bases and J by 3 bases, with 4 bases between the two germline ends. The germline V gene encodes CDR1 SGHRS and CDR2 YFSETQ. This CDR3 region has 13 residues. CDR3 coding DNA: TGCGCCAGCAGCTTGGTGGACTACAATGAGCAGTTCTTC. Its translation: CASSLVDYNEQFF.

The rearrangement uses TRBV3-1 and TRBJ1-2; unclear D gene. This CDR3 region has 12 residues. CDR1 and CDR2 from the germline V gene are LGHDT and YNNKEL (reference sequence). Trimming took 3 bases from V and 4 from J, leaving 6 bases between them. The CDR3 nucleotides are TGTGCCAGCAGCCACGCGCTCTATGGCTACACCTTC. Encoded protein: CASSHALYGYTF.

At least ten counts were recorded for this clonotype. The chain carries TRBV24-1 and TRBJ1-2; 7 nucleotides line up with TRBD1. This CDR3 spans 15 amino acids. V gave up 3 bases and J gave up 3 bases; unmatched junction bases: 6. The germline V gene has CDR1 KGHDR and CDR2 SFDVKD. The CDR3 sequence is CATSDERTGHYGYTF. The CDR3 DNA reads TGTGCCACCAGTGATGAGAGGACAGGACACTATGGCTACACCTTC.

At least ten counts were recorded for this clonotype. The chain joins TRBV4-3 to TRBJ2-5; D is ambiguous. The V gene's germline CDR1 is LGHNA and CDR2 YSLEER. V gave up 3 bases and J gave up 0 bases, with 20 bases separating them. This CDR3 comprises 18 residues. CDR3 nucleotides: TGCGCCAGCAGCCAGCGTCGTATTGAAGGACCTTACCAAGAGACCCAGTACTTC. This encodes CASSQRRIEGPYQETQYF.

The rearrangement links TRBV20-1 to TRBJ2-5; 9 bases fit TRBD2. The CDR3 contains 17 residues. V lost 6 bases, J lost 0 bases, and 14 bases stayed unmatched. From germline, CDR1 is DFQATT and CDR2 SNEGSKA (reference sequence). The CDR3 DNA sequence: TGCAGTGCAAAGAGGGCTAGCGGGGAGGGGTACCAAGAGACCCAGTACTTC. Its protein product is CSAKRASGEGYQETQYF.